Given below is one T cell receptor beta chain in context. Produced via immunoSEQ multiplex PCR; TCRdb's table is partial and in-frame only. The table records fewer than 300,000 clones, 70% to 90% of them present only once. This entry is derived from a study of blood T cell repertoires in COVID-19. This CDR3 comprises 18 residues. Germline V gene data show CDR1 as SGDLS and CDR2 as YYNGEE. Trimming cost V 0 bases and J 0 bases; bases outside gene matches: 10. This sequence was found in a woman in her sixties or seventies with active or convalescent COVID-19. Sequenced sample: peripheral blood. The genes are TRBV9 and TRBJ1-1; 8 bases map to TRBD1. The CDR3 DNA is TGTGCCAGCAGCGTAGGGGCAGGGGGCGCCGTCATGAACACTGAAGCTTTCTTT. Its protein product is CASSVGAGGAVMNTEAFF.